Listed here are 5 T cell receptor beta chains from one sample, sequenced in a study of T cell repertoires in cytomegalovirus infection. A single record per CDR3 protein comes from TCRdb applying MiXCR to the reads. The repertoire holds about 110,000 distinct CDR3 sequences, with about 28% as singletons. These receptors' antigens are unknown. Sequencing used CD8+ T cells from cultured PBMCs, obtained from culture after CMV antigen stimulation. These receptors were obtained from a human donor in good health (CMV status not recorded). Some clones in this sample may be carry-over from other donors' samples.

In DNA form, the CDR3 reads TGTGCCAGCAGCCTGGTGGGGTTCCAGCCCCAGCATTTT. Its protein product is CASSLVGFQPQHF. The chain employs TRBV27 and TRBJ1-5; no reliable D call. Per the germline V gene, CDR1 is MNHEY and CDR2 is SMNVEV (reference sequence). The V and J ends lost 6 bases and 7 bases respectively, with 13 bases between them. The CDR3 extends over 13 amino acids.

This clonotype showed up just a few times. V gene TRBV4-1 combines with J gene TRBJ1-1; D not certain. The CDR3 length is 15 residues. The ends were cut back, 0 bases at V and 2 bases at J, with 10 bases in the middle. Germline CDR1 and CDR2: MGHRA and YSYEKL. The CDR3 here is CASSQDIRVNTEAFF. The CDR3 DNA reads as TGCGCCAGCAGCCAAGATATTAGGGTAAACACTGAAGCTTTCTTT.

The gene calls are TRBV28 and TRBJ2-1; no definite D call. Germline CDR1 and CDR2: MDHEN and SYDVKM. Trimming left V 5 bases short and J 4 bases short, with 12 bases between. CDR3 length: 14 amino acids. Here the CDR3 reads CASSGVKGYNEQFF. The CDR3 region has the DNA TGTGCCAGCAGTGGGGTAAAAGGTTACAATGAGCAGTTCTTC. The full variable domain, its missing parts supplied by reference TRBV28 and TRBJ2-1, is DVKVTQSSRYLVKRTGEKVFLECVQDMDHENMFWYRQDPGLGLRLIYFSYDVKMKEKGDIPEGYSVSREKKERFSLILESASTNQTSMYLCASSGVKGYNEQFFGPGTRLTVL.

The chain combines TRBV7-6 with TRBJ1-1; 9 bases are shared with TRBD1. The CDR3 is 14 residues long. V was clipped by 5 bases and J by 5 bases; unmatched bases: 6. Looked up from germline, CDR1 is SGHVS and CDR2 is FNYEAQ. CDR3 sequence: CASSEGQGWTEAFF. DNA of the CDR3: TGTGCCAGCAGCGAAGGACAGGGGTGGACTGAAGCTTTCTTT.

This clonotype has at least ten counts. The rearrangement links TRBV7-8 to TRBJ2-3; no definite D call. CDR1 is SGHVS and CDR2 is FQNEAQ in the germline V gene. Trimming removed 5 bases at V and 5 bases at J, with 17 bases between. The CDR3 covers 15 residues. As DNA, the CDR3 is TGTGCCAGCAGCCTCACCGGGTCCCTGGGAGATACGCAGTATTTT. Protein sequence: CASSLTGSLGDTQYF.